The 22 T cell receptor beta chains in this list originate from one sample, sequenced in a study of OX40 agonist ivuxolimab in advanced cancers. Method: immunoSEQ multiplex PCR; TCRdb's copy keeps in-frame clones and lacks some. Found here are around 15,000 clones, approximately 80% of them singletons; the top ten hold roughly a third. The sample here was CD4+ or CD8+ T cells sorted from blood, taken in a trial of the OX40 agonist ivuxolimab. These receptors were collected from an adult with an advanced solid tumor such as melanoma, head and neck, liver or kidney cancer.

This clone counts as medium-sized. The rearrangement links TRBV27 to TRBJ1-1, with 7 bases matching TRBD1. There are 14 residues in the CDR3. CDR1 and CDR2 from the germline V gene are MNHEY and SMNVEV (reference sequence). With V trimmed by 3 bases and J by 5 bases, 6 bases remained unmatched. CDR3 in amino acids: CASSFISGGTEAFF. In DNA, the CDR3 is TGTGCCAGCAGTTTCATCTCAGGGGGAACTGAAGCTTTCTTT.

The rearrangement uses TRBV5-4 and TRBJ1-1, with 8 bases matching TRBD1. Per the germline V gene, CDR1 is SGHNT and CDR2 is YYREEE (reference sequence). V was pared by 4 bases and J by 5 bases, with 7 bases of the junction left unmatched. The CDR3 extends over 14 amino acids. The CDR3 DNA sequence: TGTGCCAGCAGCGCGGGGACAGGTATAACTGAAGCTTTCTTT. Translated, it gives CASSAGTGITEAFF.

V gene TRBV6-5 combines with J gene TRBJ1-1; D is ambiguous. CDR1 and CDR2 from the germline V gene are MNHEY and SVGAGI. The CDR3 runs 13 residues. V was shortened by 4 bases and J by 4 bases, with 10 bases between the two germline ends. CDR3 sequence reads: CASSLPGITEAFF. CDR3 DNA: TGTGCCAGCAGTTTACCGGGTATCACTGAAGCTTTCTTT.

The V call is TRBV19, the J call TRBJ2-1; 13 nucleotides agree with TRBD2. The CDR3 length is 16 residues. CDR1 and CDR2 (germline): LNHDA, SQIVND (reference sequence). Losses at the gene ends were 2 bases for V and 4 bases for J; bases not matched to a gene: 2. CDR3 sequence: CASSITSGRGYNEQFF. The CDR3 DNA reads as TGTGCCAGTAGTATAACTAGCGGGAGGGGATACAATGAGCAGTTCTTC.

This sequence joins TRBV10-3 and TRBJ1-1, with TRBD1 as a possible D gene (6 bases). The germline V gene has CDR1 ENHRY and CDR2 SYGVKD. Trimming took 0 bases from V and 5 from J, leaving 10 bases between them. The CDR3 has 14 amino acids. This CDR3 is CAISESRGGTEAFF. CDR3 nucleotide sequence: TGTGCCATCAGTGAGTCCAGGGGAGGAACTGAAGCTTTCTTT.

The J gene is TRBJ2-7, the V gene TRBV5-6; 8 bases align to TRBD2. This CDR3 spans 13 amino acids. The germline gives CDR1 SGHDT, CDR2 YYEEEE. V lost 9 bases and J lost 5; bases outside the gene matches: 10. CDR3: CATRSRGGDEQYF. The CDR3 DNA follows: TGTGCCACCAGATCTCGGGGGGGCGACGAGCAGTACTTC.

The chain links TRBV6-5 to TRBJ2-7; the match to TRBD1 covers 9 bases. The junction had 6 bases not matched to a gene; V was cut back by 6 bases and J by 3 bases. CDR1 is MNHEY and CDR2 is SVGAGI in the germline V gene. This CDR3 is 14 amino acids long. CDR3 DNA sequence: TGTGCCAGCAGCCCCCGGACAGGGGTCTACGAGCAGTACTTC. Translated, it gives CASSPRTGVYEQYF.

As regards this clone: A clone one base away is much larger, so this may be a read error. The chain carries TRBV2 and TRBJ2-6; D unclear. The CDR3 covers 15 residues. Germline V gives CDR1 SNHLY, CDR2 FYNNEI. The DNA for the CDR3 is TGTACCAGCAGTGATTCTGGCTCTGGGGCCAACGTCCTGACTTTC. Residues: CTSSDSGSGANVLTF.

CDR3 in amino acids: CATSIDRVSYEQYF. DNA for the CDR3: TGTGCCACCAGCATTGACAGGGTTTCCTACGAGCAGTACTTC. The chain is built from TRBV15 and TRBJ2-7, with 7 bases lining up with TRBD1. From germline, CDR1 is LNHNV and CDR2 YYDKDF (reference sequence). The J segment lost 1 base and the V segment lost 4 bases, leaving 4 bases of the junction unmatched. The CDR3 contains 14 residues.

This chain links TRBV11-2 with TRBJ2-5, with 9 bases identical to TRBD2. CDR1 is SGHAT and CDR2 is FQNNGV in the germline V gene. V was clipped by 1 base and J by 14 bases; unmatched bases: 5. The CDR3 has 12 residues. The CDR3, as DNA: TGTGCCAGCAGCTTAGGAGCTAGCGGGGAATACTTC. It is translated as CASSLGASGEYF. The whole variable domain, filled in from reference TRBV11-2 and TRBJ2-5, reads EAGVAQSPRYKIIEKRQSVAFWCNPISGHATLYWYQQILGQGPKLLIQFQNNGVVDDSQLPKDRFSAERLKGVDSTLKIQPAKLEDSAVYLCASSLGASGEYFGPGTRLLVL.

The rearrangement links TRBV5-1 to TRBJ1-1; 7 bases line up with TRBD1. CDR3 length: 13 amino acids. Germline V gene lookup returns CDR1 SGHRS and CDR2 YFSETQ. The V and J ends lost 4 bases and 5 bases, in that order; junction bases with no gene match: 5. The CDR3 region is CASSLNRGTEAFF. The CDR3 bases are TGCGCCAGCAGCCTAAACAGGGGAACTGAAGCTTTCTTT.

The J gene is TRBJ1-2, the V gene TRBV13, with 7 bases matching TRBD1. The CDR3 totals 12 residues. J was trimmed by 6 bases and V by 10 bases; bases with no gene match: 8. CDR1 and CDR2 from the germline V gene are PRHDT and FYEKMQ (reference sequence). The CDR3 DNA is TGTGCCACCGTGGGAGGGGGCGATGGCTACACCTTC. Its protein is CATVGGGDGYTF.

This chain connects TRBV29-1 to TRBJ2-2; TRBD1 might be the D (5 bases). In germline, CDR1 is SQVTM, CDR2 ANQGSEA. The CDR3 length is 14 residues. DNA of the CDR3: TGCAGTCCTCTAGGACAAACGAACACCGGGGAGCTGTTTTTT. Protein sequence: CSPLGQTNTGELFF.

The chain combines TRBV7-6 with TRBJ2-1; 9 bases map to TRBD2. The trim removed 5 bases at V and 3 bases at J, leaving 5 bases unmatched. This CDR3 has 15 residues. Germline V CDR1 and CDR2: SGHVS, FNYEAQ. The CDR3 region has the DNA TGTGCCAGCAGCGGATCTAGCGGGAACTACAATGAGCAGTTCTTC. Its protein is CASSGSSGNYNEQFF. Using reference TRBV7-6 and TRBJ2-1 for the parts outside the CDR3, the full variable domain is GAGVSQSPRYKVTKRGQDVALRCDPISGHVSLYWYRQALGQGPEFLTYFNYEAQQDKSGLPNDRFSAERPEGSISTLTIQRTEQRDSAMYRCASSGSSGNYNEQFFGPGTRLTVL.

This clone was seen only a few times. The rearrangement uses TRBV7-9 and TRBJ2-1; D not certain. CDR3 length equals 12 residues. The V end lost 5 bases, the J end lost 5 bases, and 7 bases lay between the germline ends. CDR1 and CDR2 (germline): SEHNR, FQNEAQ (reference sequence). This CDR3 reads CASSPLDNEQFF. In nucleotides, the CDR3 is TGTGCCAGCAGCCCTCTTGACAATGAGCAGTTCTTC.

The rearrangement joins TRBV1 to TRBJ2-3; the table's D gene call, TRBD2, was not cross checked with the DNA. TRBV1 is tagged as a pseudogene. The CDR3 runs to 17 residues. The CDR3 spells CTSSQTRGLAGTDTQYF. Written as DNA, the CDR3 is TGCACCAGCAGCCAAACAAGGGGACTAGCGGGAACGGATACGCAGTATTTT.

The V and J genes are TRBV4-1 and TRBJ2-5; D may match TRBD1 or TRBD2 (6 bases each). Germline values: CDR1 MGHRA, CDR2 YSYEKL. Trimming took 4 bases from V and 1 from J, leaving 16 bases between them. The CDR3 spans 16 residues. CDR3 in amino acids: CASSPGDFAFQETQYF. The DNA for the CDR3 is TGCGCCAGCAGCCCAGGGGACTTTGCGTTCCAAGAGACCCAGTACTTC.

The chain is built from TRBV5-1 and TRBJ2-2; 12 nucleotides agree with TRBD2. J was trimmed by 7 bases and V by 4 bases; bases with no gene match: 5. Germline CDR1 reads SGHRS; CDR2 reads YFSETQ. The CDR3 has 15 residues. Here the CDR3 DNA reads TGCGCCAGCAGCGAGCGGACTAGCGGGGACGGGGAGCTGTTTTTT. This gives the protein CASSERTSGDGELFF.

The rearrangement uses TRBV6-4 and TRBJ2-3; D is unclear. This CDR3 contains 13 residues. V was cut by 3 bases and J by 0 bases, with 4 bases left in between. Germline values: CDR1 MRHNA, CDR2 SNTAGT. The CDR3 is CASSEASTDTQYF. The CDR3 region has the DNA TGTGCCAGCAGTGAAGCGAGCACAGATACGCAGTATTTT.

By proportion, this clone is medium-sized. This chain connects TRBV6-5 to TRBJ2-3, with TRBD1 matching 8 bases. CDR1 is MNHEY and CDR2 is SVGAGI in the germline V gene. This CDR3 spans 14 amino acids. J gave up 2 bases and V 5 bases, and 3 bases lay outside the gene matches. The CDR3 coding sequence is TGTGCCAGCAGTGACAGGGGTGACACAGATACGCAGTATTTT. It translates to CASSDRGDTDTQYF.

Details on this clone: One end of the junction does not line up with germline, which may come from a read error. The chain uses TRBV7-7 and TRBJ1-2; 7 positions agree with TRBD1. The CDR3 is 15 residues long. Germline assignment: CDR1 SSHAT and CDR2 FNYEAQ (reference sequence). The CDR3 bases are TGCGCCAGCAGCCAAGAATTCGGCAGGGGGGATGGCTACACCTTC. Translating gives CASSQEFGRGDGYTF.

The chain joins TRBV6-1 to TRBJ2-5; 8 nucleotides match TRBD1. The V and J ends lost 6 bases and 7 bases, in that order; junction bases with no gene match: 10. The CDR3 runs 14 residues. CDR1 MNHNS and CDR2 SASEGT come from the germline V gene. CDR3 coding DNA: TGTGCCAGCAGGCCAGGGGGCAACTTGGGGACCCAGTACTTC. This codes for CASRPGGNLGTQYF.